This TCR beta chain is from a study of CD4 T cells in relation to SARS-CoV-2 and coronaviruses. The table came from immunoSEQ multiplex PCR; TCRdb's copy has only in-frame clones and leaves some out. The top ten hold roughly 15% of the sample, which has tens of thousands of clones, 70% to 80% seen once. Before the COVID-19 pandemic, during about 2010-2018, CD4+ T cells were taken from unexposed donors. After more than eight days of culture, CD4+ T cells were isolated. Looked up from germline, CDR1 is SGHTA and CDR2 is FQGTGA. The germline V and J ends were trimmed by 6 bases and 6 bases, with 9 bases remaining between them. The CDR3 is 12 amino acids. Concerning this clone itself: The antigen is unknown.

Sequenced: CD4+ T cells from PBMCs, cultured in vitro. This TCR derives from a human donor in good health. The chain combines TRBV7-3 with TRBJ2-4, with TRBD2 as a possible D gene (6 bases). CDR3: CASRGDSNIQYF. CDR3 nucleotides: TGTGCCAGCAGGGGGGACTCAAACATTCAGTACTTC.